This T cell receptor beta chain was recovered during a study of blood T cell repertoires in COVID-19. Overall study: Acute-phase and convalescent COVID-19 samples originated in the United States, Italy and Spain.

The CDR3 contains 13 residues. CDR1 SGHAT and CDR2 FQNNGV come from the germline V gene. The V end lost 5 bases, the J end lost 7 bases, and 13 bases lay between the germline ends. The data were produced by immunoSEQ multiplex PCR, yet TCRdb's version contains in-frame clones alone and is incomplete. Of around 130,000 clones in the sample, 70% to 90% were seen once. This chain connects TRBV11-2 to TRBJ2-3, with unresolved D. The source is a man between 45 and 60 years old with acute or convalescent COVID-19. The sample was peripheral blood. The CDR3 sequence: CASSARIRYTQYF. CDR3 sequence (DNA): TGTGCCAGCAGCGCCCGTATCAGGTATACGCAGTATTTT.